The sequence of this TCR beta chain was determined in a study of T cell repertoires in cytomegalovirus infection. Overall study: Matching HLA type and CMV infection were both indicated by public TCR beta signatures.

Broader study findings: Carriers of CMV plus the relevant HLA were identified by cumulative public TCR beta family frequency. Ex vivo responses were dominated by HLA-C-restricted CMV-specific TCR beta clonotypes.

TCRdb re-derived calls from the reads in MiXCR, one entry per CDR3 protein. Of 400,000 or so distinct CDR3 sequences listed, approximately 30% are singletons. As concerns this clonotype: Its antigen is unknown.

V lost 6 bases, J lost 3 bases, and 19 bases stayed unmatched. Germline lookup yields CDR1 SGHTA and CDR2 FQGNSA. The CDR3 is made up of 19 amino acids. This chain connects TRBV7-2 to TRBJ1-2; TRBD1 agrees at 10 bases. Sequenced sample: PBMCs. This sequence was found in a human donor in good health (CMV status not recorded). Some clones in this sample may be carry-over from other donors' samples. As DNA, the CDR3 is TGTGCCAGCAGGTCTTGGACAGGGGGTCTCGTAACTTCTGACTATGGCTACACCTTC. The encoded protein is CASRSWTGGLVTSDYGYTF.